This passage covers 17 T cell receptor beta chains from one sample sequenced in a study of blood T cell repertoires in COVID-19. Libraries were prepared by immunoSEQ multiplex PCR; TCRdb keeps only in-frame clonotypes and omits some of them. The sample records 280,000 or so clones, around 88% being singletons. Material: peripheral blood. These receptors all stem from a woman in her thirties who had recovered from COVID-19.

This chain uses TRBV3-1 (or the pseudogene TRBV3-2) with TRBJ2-2, with TRBD1 as a possible D gene (6 bases). Germline CDR1 reads LGHDT; CDR2 reads YNNKEL (reference sequence). The CDR3 has 12 amino acids. V shed 3 bases and J shed 8 bases, with 7 bases lying between them. CDR3 sequence reads: CASSHGTGELFF. CDR3 sequence (DNA): TGTGCCAGCAGCCACGGGACAGGGGAGCTGTTTTTT.

This rearrangement joins TRBV6-5 to TRBJ2-7, with 9 bases fitting TRBD1. This CDR3 contains 13 residues. Germline V gene data show CDR1 as MNHEY and CDR2 as SVGAGI. Losses at the gene ends were 5 bases for V and 6 bases for J; bases not matched to a gene: 5. CDR3 DNA sequence: TGTGCCAGCAGTCCACCGGGACAGGGCGAGCAGTACTTC. It specifies CASSPPGQGEQYF.

The chain carries TRBV6-5 and TRBJ2-3, with a possible D match to TRBD2 (6 bases). Germline V gene lookup returns CDR1 MNHEY and CDR2 SVGAGI. The CDR3 loop spans 15 amino acids. The V end lost 6 bases, the J end lost 3 bases, and 16 bases lay between the germline ends. CDR3 loop: CASSGRGRYTDTQYF. CDR3 in DNA: TGTGCCAGCAGCGGACGGGGGAGGTATACAGATACGCAGTATTTT.

The genes are TRBV5-1 and TRBJ2-2, with 10 bases that match TRBD1. This CDR3 is 15 amino acids long. CDR1 is SGHRS and CDR2 is YFSETQ in the germline V gene. V lost 4 bases, J lost 7 bases, and 7 bases stayed unmatched. CDR3 loop: CASSTGQGGVGELFF. CDR3 DNA: TGCGCCAGCAGCACAGGACAGGGGGGTGTCGGGGAGCTGTTTTTT.

The rearrangement joins TRBV7-7 to TRBJ1-5; TRBD1 aligns across 8 bases. The CDR3 is 18 residues long. Germline CDR1 SSHAT, CDR2 FNYEAQ (reference sequence). The ends lost 3 bases at V and 4 bases at J; junction bases unmatched: 14. CDR3 amino acids: CASSLRQGPPFFNQPQHF. The CDR3 nucleotides read TGTGCCAGCAGCTTGAGACAGGGGCCCCCTTTTTTTAATCAGCCCCAGCATTTT.

CDR3 residues: CASSIVGVRDRANEQYF. CDR3 nucleotide sequence: TGTGCCAGTAGTATAGTGGGGGTCAGGGACAGGGCCAACGAGCAGTACTTC. This chain uses TRBV19 with TRBJ2-7, with 9 bases matching TRBD1. Per the germline V gene, CDR1 is LNHDA and CDR2 is SQIVND (reference sequence). The CDR3 is 17 amino acids. V shed 1 base, J shed 5 bases, and the junction held 12 bases outside the gene matches.

The rearrangement joins TRBV28 to TRBJ1-2; TRBD1 might be the D (6 bases). V lost 7 bases to trimming and J lost 4 bases, with 16 bases between them. Germline-derived CDR1 and CDR2 are MDHEN and SYDVKM. The CDR3 contains 14 residues. The CDR3 reads CASIRTGKSYGYTF. In DNA form, the CDR3 reads TGTGCCAGCATTAGAACAGGGAAATCCTATGGCTACACCTTC.

This clone appeared a single time. V gene TRBV18 combines with J gene TRBJ2-1, with D uncertain. The ends were cut back, 4 bases at V and 9 bases at J, with 7 bases in the middle. Germline CDR1 KGHSH, CDR2 LQKENI. This CDR3 comprises 11 residues. CDR3 sequence: CASSLQFEQFF. The CDR3, as DNA: TGTGCCAGCTCACTACAGTTTGAGCAGTTCTTC.

CDR3 nucleotides: TGTGCCAGCAGCTTAATGACATACTATGGCTACACCTTC. Translation gives CASSLMTYYGYTF. The chain combines TRBV7-2 with TRBJ1-2; D gene unclear. Trimming removed 2 bases at V and 3 bases at J, with 7 bases between. Germline values: CDR1 SGHTA, CDR2 FQGNSA. The CDR3 length is 13 residues.

The CDR3 DNA reads TGTGCCAGCTCACCTCGGGACAGGGAAGCTTTCTTT. Translated: CASSPRDREAFF. The chain carries TRBV18 and TRBJ1-1; TRBD1 agrees at 8 bases. V lost 3 bases and J lost 8; bases outside the gene matches: 2. CDR3 length: 12 residues. Germline V CDR1 and CDR2: KGHSH, LQKENI.

The chain joins TRBV11-2 to TRBJ2-1; D might be TRBD2 (7 bases). Germline CDR1 and CDR2: SGHAT and FQNNGV. The CDR3 totals 15 residues. V was shortened by 6 bases and J by 0 bases, with 12 bases between the two germline ends. CDR3 bases: TGTGCCAGCAGTTCGGGGGGCTACTCCTACAATGAGCAGTTCTTC. This sequence encodes CASSSGGYSYNEQFF.

The genes are TRBV11-2 and TRBJ2-7, with unresolved D. The germline V and J ends were trimmed by 3 bases and 6 bases, with 9 bases remaining between them. The germline gives CDR1 SGHAT, CDR2 FQNNGV. The CDR3 has 12 residues. The CDR3 loop is CASSFAQTEQYF. Here the CDR3 DNA reads TGTGCCAGCAGCTTCGCACAGACCGAGCAGTACTTC.

The chain carries TRBV4-1 and TRBJ2-3; 12 bases align to TRBD1. The CDR3 loop spans 17 amino acids. V was clipped by 5 bases and J by 5 bases; unmatched bases: 11. The germline V gene has CDR1 MGHRA and CDR2 YSYEKL. CDR3: CASSVLGQGARGDTQYF. CDR3 in DNA: TGCGCCAGCAGCGTATTGGGACAGGGGGCAAGGGGAGATACGCAGTATTTT.

The chain uses TRBV5-1 and TRBJ1-2, with TRBD1 matching over 9 bases. The CDR3 consists of 13 residues. The trim removed 4 bases at V and 8 bases at J, leaving 6 bases unmatched. Germline assignment: CDR1 SGHRS and CDR2 YFSETQ. The CDR3 is CASSADRGGGYTF. DNA for the CDR3: TGCGCCAGCAGCGCGGACAGGGGTGGCGGCTACACCTTC.

This chain connects TRBV28 to TRBJ1-6, with 8 bases lining up with TRBD1. The CDR3 has 15 residues. Trimming at V came to 1 base and at J to 10 bases, leaving 6 bases not matched to a gene. CDR1 is MDHEN, CDR2 SYDVKM, per germline. The CDR3 region has the DNA TGTGCCAGCAGTTTATACAGGGGGAGAGGGTCACCCCTCCACTTT. Translated, it gives CASSLYRGRGSPLHF. Complete variable domain (other parts from reference TRBV28 and TRBJ1-6): DVKVTQSSRYLVKRTGEKVFLECVQDMDHENMFWYRQDPGLGLRLIYFSYDVKMKEKGDIPEGYSVSREKKERFSLILESASTNQTSMYLCASSLYRGRGSPLHFGNGTRLTVT.

V is TRBV24-1 and J is TRBJ2-1; a weak D match, TRBD2 (7 bases). Trimming left V 9 bases short and J 10 bases short, with 24 bases between. The germline gives CDR1 KGHDR, CDR2 SFDVKD. The CDR3 extends over 15 amino acids. The chain's CDR3 is CATSRTVSRGDEQFF. CDR3 DNA sequence: TGTGCCACCTCCCGGACAGTCAGCCGGGGGGACGAGCAGTTCTTC.

This chain uses TRBV2 with TRBJ2-5; 9 positions match TRBD2. CDR1 and CDR2 (germline): SNHLY, FYNNEI. The CDR3 totals 18 residues. V lost 1 base and J lost 5; bases outside the gene matches: 14. This CDR3 is CASSEDGVAGASGETQYF. The CDR3 DNA sequence: TGTGCCAGCAGTGAAGATGGGGTAGCGGGGGCTTCCGGGGAGACCCAGTACTTC.